This T cell receptor (beta chain) originates from a study of blood T cell repertoires in COVID-19. In the study overall: Sites in the United States, Italy and Spain provided acute and convalescent COVID-19 samples.

CDR1 and CDR2 from the germline V gene are SEHNR and FQNEAQ (reference sequence). This CDR3 has 13 amino acids. With 7 bases clipped from V and 6 bases from J, the junction kept 8 bases outside the gene matches. Assay: immunoSEQ multiplex PCR; the TCRdb copy retains only in-frame clones and omits some. This table has roughly 200,000 clones, around nine tenths appearing once. The genes are TRBV7-9 and TRBJ1-2, with 7 nucleotides matching TRBD1. The sequencing input was peripheral blood. The receptor's source is a man aged 35 to 55 with active or convalescent COVID-19. This CDR3 reads CASTYDREDGYTF. In DNA form, the CDR3 reads TGTGCCAGCACGTACGACAGGGAGGATGGCTACACCTTC.